This paragraph reports one T cell receptor (beta chain). What it recognizes is unknown. The CDR3 contains 15 residues. In germline, CDR1 is SGHAT, CDR2 FQNNGV. The V segment lost 5 bases and the J segment 4 bases; nucleotides outside the gene matches: 6. Repertoires were generated with immunoSEQ multiplex PCR, while TCRdb's copy carries only in-frame clones and drops some. The sample has under 50,000 clones; 81% are singletons. This record belongs to a study of T cells in localized non-small cell lung cancer. Study-level results: Sequence data derive from only one tumor region, so heterogeneity remains possible. The study found T cell clonality highest in uninvolved adjacent lung, above tumor.

The J gene is TRBJ2-1, the V gene TRBV11-2, with 9 bases matching TRBD2. The source material was peripheral blood mononuclear cells, sampled before any cancer treatment. This receptor was obtained from a man aged 40 to 70 with stage III lung adenocarcinoma. CDR3: CASSDLAGSYNEQFF. The CDR3, as DNA: TGTGCCAGCAGCGACCTAGCGGGAAGTTACAATGAGCAGTTCTTC.